This T cell receptor beta chain was sequenced during a study of regulatory T cells in long-lasting Graves disease. The time point here: newly diagnosed GD, antithyroid drugs for less than 3 months. TCR sequences were obtained from RNA taken from PBMCs. Patients all came to the study from an endocrinology department in Xi'an, China. Roughly 8.2-milliliter peripheral blood samples went into EDTA tubes. Combining iRepertoire HTBI primers with Arm-PCR of CDR3 regions, the authors built TCR beta libraries. TCRdb re-called the multiplex PCR reads through MiXCR, storing one row per CDR3 protein. The repertoire consists of 300,000 to 400,000 distinct CDR3 sequences, with less than 20% occurring once and the leading ten covering about a fifth. CDR1 LNHDA and CDR2 SQIVND come from the germline V gene (reference sequence). The CDR3 runs 14 residues. V was trimmed by 5 bases and J by 1 base, leaving 11 bases between them.

Study-level results: Exclusively peripheral blood, rather than thyroid tissue, was studied. Among samples with persistent disease, TRBV28, TRBJ1-2 and TRBJ2-5 were favored.

This clonotype has at least ten counts. As yet, its antigen is unknown. The genes are TRBV19 and TRBJ1-1, with D possibly TRBD1 on 5 matching bases. The TCR sequence derives from a female donor with Graves disease. The sequencing here drew on peripheral blood mononuclear cells (PBMCs), taken at new diagnosis, from a patient treated with antithyroid drugs. CDR3 amino acids: CASSSAGKNTEAFF. The DNA for the CDR3 is TGTGCCAGTAGTTCGGCAGGGAAGAACACTGAAGCTTTCTTT.